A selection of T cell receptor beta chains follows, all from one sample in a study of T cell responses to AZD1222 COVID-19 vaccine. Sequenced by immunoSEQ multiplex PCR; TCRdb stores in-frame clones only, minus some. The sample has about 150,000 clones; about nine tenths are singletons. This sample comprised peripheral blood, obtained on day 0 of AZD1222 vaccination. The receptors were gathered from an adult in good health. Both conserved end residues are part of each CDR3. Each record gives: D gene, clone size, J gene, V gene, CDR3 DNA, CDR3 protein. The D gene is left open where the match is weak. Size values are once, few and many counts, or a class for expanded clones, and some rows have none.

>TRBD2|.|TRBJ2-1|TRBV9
TGTGCCAGCAGCGCACCTAGCGGGGTAGGGGTCGATGAGCAGTTCTTC
CASSAPSGVGVDEQFF
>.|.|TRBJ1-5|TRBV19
TGTGCCAGCCAAGACCAGTGGATGCAGCCCCAGCATTTT
CASQDQWMQPQHF
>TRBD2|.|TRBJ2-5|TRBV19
TGTGCCAGTAGTATCCTGACTAGCGGGAAAGGCGAGACCCAGTACTTC
CASSILTSGKGETQYF
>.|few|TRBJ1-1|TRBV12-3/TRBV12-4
TGTGCCAGCAGTCTGACAGAGAACACTGAAGCTTTCTTT
CASSLTENTEAFF
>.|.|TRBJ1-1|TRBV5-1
TGCGCCAGCAGCTTCGCGATGGGTTTTGAAGCTTTCTTT
CASSFAMGFEAFF
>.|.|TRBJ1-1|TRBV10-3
TGTGCCATCAGATTGACTGAATGGGACACTGAAGCTTTCTTT
CAIRLTEWDTEAFF
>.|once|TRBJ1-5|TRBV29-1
TGCAGCGTTAGTACAGGGTCCCACAATCAGCCCCAGCATTTT
CSVSTGSHNQPQHF
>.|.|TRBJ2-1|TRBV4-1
TGCGCCAGCAGCCAAGAGCAGGACTGGTGGGGTGAGCAGTTCTTC
CASSQEQDWWGEQFF
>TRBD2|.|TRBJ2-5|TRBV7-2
TGTGCCAGCAGCTTAGTGTCGAGCGGGAGGGGACAAGAGACCCAGTACTTC
CASSLVSSGRGQETQYF
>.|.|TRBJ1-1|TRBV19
TGTGCCAGTAGTATGGTTCATGGGACGGCAAGCCCCGAAGCTTTCTTT
CASSMVHGTASPEAFF
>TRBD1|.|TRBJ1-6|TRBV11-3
TGTGCCAGCAGAATTTCTGGACAGGTTAATAATTCACCCCTCCACTTT
CASRISGQVNNSPLHF
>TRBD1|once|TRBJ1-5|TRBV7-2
TGTGCCAGCAGCCCCGGGACAGGGGGCCGTCAGCCCCAGCATTTT
CASSPGTGGRQPQHF
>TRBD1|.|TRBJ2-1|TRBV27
TGTCATGCCGGGACAGGGGGCAATGAGCAGTTCTTC
CHAGTGGNEQFF
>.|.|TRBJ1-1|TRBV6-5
TGTGCCAGCAGTTACGGGGACTCAAGTCCCACTGAAGCTTTCTTT
CASSYGDSSPTEAFF
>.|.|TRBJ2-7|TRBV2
TGTGCCAGCAGTCTTTTTGGGACAACCTACGAGCAGTACTTC
CASSLFGTTYEQYF
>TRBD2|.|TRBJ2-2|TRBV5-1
TGCGCCAGCGGACCCTTTAGCGGGACAACCGGGGAGCTGTTTTTT
CASGPFSGTTGELFF
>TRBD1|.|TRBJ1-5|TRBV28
TGTGCCAGCAGTTTTTGGACAGGGGGAGGCAATCAGCCCCAGCATTTT
CASSFWTGGGNQPQHF
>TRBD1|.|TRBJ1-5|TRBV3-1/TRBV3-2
TGTGCCAGCAGGCTCTCGACAGGGGACAATCAGCCCCAGCATTTT
CASRLSTGDNQPQHF
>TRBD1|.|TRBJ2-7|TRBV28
TGTGCCAGCAGTTTACTGGACAGGGAGCAGTACTTC
CASSLLDREQYF
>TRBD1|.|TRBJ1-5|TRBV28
TGTGCCACCCAATCGACAGGGAAGCAGCCCCAGCATTTT
CATQSTGKQPQHF
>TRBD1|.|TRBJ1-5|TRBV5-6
TGTGCCAGCAGCCTAGGGACAGCTCAGCCCCAGCATTTT
CASSLGTAQPQHF
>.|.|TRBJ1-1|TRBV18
TGTGCCAGCTCACCACTGGGGGCATATGACACTGAAGCTTTCTTT
CASSPLGAYDTEAFF
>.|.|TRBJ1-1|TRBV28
TGTGCCAGCAGACTAAACACTGAAGCTTTCTTT
CASRLNTEAFF
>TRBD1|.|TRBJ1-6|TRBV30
TGTGCCTGGAGTACAGGGGAGTCACCCCTCCACTTT
CAWSTGESPLHF
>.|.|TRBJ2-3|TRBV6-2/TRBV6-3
TGTGCCAGCAGTTTCCCTACTAGGTCCCCCTTTACAGATACGCAGTATTTT
CASSFPTRSPFTDTQYF
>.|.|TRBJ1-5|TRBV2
TGTGCCAGCAGTGAAAGTGTCAGGAGCAATCAGCCCCAGCATTTT
CASSESVRSNQPQHF
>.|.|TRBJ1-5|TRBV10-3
TGTGCCATCAGGGATGGACGGCCCAATCAGCCCCAGCATTTT
CAIRDGRPNQPQHF
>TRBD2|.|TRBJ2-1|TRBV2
TGTGCCAGCAGTAACAGACTAGCGGGAGTGGGGCCCAATGAGCAGTTCTTC
CASSNRLAGVGPNEQFF
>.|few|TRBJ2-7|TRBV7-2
TGTGCCAGCAGCTTAGCTAGCGTCTACGAGCAGTACTTC
CASSLASVYEQYF
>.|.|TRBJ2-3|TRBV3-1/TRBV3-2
TGTGCCAGCCGCCGCACGGATACGCAGTATTTT
CASRRTDTQYF
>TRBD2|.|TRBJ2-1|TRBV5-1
TGCGCCAGCAGCCCGACTAGCGGGAGGGCGCCCAAGCAGTTCTTC
CASSPTSGRAPKQFF
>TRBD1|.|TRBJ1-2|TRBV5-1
TGCGCCAGCAGCTCGCTAGACAGGGGAATCTATGGCTACACCTTC
CASSSLDRGIYGYTF
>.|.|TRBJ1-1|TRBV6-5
TGTGCCAGCAGTTACGGGGGGGTAGGGAACACTGAAGCTTTCTTT
CASSYGGVGNTEAFF
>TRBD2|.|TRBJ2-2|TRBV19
TGTGCCAGTAGTCCTACTAGCGGCAACACCGGGGAGCTGTTTTTT
CASSPTSGNTGELFF
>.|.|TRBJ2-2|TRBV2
TGTGCCAGCAGTGATTGGCAGGCTAACACCGGGGAGCTGTTTTTT
CASSDWQANTGELFF
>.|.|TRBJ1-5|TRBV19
TGTGCCAGTAGTATGGGGGGCATGGGTCAGCCCCAGCATTTT
CASSMGGMGQPQHF
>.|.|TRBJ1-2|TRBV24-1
TGTGCCACCAGTGATGCGGGGGCTAATGGCTACACCTTC
CATSDAGANGYTF
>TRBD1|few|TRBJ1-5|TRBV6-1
TGTGCCAGCAGTGAGGGACAGGGGGCTAGCAATCAGCCCCAGCATTTT
CASSEGQGASNQPQHF
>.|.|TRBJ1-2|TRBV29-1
TGCAGCGTTGAAGACAGATGGGGCTACACCTTC
CSVEDRWGYTF
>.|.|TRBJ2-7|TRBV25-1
TGTGCCAGCAGAGGGAGTCCCTACGAGCAGTACTTC
CASRGSPYEQYF
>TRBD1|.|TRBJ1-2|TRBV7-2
TGTGCCAGCAGCTTAATGGGACAGGGGGTAGGCGGCTACACCTTC
CASSLMGQGVGGYTF
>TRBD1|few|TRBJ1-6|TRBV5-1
TGCGCCAGCAGCTACGACAGGGTGAATTCACCCCTCCACTTT
CASSYDRVNSPLHF
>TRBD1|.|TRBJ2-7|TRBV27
TGTGCCAGCAGTTTATGGGGACAGGGGGCCTACGAGCAGTACTTC
CASSLWGQGAYEQYF
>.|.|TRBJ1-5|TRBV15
TGTGCCACCAGCTACGACGGAGGTAGGGGCAATCAGCCCCAGCATTTT
CATSYDGGRGNQPQHF
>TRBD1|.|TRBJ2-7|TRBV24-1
TGTGCCACCAGTGCTCCAGGGGGACGGTACGAGCAGTACTTC
CATSAPGGRYEQYF
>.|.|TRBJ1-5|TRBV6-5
TGTGCCATCAAGACCGGAGTGGGCAATCAGCCCCAGCATTTT
CAIKTGVGNQPQHF
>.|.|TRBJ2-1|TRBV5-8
TGTGCCAGCAGCTTGGACGGGGTGACTGGGCAGTTCTTC
CASSLDGVTGQFF
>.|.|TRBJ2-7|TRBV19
TGTGCCAGTAGTCCGCGGGCCTTTGTCTACGAGCAGTACTTC
CASSPRAFVYEQYF
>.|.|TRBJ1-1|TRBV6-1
TGTGCCAGCAGTGAAGAAAGCGCCGTCACTGAAGCTTTCTTT
CASSEESAVTEAFF
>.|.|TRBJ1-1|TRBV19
TGTGCCAGTAGGACCAGGCCGGAGACAAACACTGAAGCTTTCTTT
CASRTRPETNTEAFF
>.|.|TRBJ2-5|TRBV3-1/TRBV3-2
TGTGCCAGCAGCCAAGATCTGGGAGAGACCCAGTACTTC
CASSQDLGETQYF
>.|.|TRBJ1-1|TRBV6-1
TGTGCCAGCAGTGAAGAGCGGGGCGCTGAAGCTTTCTTT
CASSEERGAEAFF
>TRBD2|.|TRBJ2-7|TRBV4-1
TGCGCCAGCAGCCTCACTAGCGGGAGTTTGTACTTC
CASSLTSGSLYF
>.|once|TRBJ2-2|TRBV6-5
TGTGCCAGCAGTTACTCTGGGGTACCCTCACCCGGGGAGCTGTTTTTT
CASSYSGVPSPGELFF